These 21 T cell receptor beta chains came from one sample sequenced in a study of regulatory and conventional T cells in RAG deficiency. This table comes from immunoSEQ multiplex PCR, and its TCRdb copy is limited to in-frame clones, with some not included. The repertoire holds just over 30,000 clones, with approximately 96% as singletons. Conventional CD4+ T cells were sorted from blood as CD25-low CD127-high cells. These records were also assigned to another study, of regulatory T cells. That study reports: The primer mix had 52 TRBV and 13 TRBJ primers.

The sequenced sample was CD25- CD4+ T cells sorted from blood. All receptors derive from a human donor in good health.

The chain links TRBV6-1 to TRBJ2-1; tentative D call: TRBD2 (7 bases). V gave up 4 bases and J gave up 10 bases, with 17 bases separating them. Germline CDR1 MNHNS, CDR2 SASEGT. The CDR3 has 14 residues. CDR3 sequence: CASSGRRGGVEQFF. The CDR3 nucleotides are TGTGCCAGCAGTGGCAGGAGGGGGGGCGTAGAGCAGTTCTTC.

CDR3 DNA sequence: TGTGCCTGGTGGTTGGGGGCCCTTGATGGCTACACCTTC. It is translated as CAWWLGALDGYTF. The rearrangement uses TRBV30 and TRBJ1-2, with a tentative D call TRBD1 (6 bases). The CDR3 sequence is 13 residues long. Germline CDR1 GTSNPN, CDR2 SVGIG (reference sequence). V lost 5 bases to trimming and J lost 6 bases, with 16 bases between them.

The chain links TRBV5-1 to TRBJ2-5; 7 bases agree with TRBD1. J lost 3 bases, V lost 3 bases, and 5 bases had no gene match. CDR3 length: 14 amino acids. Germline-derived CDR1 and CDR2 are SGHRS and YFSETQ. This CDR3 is CASSSGTAKETQYF. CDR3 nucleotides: TGCGCCAGCAGCTCCGGGACAGCAAAAGAGACCCAGTACTTC.

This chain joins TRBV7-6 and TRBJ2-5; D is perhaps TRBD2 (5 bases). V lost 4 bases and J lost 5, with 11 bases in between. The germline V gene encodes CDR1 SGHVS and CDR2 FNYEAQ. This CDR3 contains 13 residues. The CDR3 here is CASSSSTGETQYF. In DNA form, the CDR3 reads TGTGCCAGCAGCTCATCGACGGGGGAGACCCAGTACTTC. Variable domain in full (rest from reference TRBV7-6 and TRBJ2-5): GAGVSQSPRYKVTKRGQDVALRCDPISGHVSLYWYRQALGQGPEFLTYFNYEAQQDKSGLPNDRFSAERPEGSISTLTIQRTEQRDSAMYRCASSSSTGETQYFGPGTRLLVL.

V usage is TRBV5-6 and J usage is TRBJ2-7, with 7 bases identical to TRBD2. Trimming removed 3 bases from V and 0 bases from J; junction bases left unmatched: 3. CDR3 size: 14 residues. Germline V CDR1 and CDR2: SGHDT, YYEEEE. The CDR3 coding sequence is TGTGCCAGCAGCTCGAAGCGGGGCTCCTACGAGCAGTACTTC. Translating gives CASSSKRGSYEQYF.

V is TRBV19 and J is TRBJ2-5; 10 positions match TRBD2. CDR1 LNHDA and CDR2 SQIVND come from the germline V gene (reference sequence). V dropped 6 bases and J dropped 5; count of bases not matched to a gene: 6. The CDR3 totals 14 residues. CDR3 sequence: CASRERGGRETQYF. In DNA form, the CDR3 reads TGTGCCAGTAGGGAGCGGGGGGGCCGCGAGACCCAGTACTTC.

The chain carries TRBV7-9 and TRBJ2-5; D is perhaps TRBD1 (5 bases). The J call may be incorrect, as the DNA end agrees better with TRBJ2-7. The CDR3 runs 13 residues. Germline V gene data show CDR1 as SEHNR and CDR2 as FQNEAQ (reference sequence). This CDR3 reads CASSQTDGYEQYF. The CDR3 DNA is TGTGCCAGCAGCCAGACAGACGGCTACGAGCAGTACTTC.

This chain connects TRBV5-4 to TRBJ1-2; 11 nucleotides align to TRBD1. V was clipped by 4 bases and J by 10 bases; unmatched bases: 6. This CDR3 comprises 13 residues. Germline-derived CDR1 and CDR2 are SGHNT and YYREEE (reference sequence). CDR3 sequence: CASSTGQGEDYTF. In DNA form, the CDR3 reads TGTGCCAGCAGCACGGGACAGGGGGAGGACTACACCTTC.

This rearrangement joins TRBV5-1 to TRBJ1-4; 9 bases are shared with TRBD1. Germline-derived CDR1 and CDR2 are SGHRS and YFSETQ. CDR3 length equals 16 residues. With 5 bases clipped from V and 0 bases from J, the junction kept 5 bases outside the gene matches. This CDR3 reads CASSGGQGATNEKLFF. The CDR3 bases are TGCGCCAGCAGTGGGGGACAGGGTGCAACTAATGAAAAACTGTTTTTT.

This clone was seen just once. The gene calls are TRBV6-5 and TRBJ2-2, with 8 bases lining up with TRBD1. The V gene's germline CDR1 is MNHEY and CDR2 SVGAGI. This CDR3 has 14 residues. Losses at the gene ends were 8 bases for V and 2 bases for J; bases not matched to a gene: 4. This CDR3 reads CASSDRVNTGELFF. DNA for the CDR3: TGTGCCAGCTCGGACAGGGTCAACACCGGGGAGCTGTTTTTT.

CDR3: CASSFSVGTGAPVGQYF. CDR3 nucleotides: TGTGCCAGCAGCTTCTCAGTCGGGACAGGGGCCCCGGTGGGGCAGTACTTC. The chain couples TRBV11-2 to TRBJ2-7; the match to TRBD1 covers 10 bases. The CDR3 totals 17 residues. Looked up from germline, CDR1 is SGHAT and CDR2 is FQNNGV. Trimming at V came to 3 bases and at J to 9 bases, leaving 17 bases not matched to a gene.

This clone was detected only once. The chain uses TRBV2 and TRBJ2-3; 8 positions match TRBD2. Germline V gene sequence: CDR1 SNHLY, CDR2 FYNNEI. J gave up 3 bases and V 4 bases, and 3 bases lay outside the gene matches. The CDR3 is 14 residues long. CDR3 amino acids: CASSVLAGTDTQYF. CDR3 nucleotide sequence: TGTGCCAGCAGTGTATTAGCGGGAACAGATACGCAGTATTTT.

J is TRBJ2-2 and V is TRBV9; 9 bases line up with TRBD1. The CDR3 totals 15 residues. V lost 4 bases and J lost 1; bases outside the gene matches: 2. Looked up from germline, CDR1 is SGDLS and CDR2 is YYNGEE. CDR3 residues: CASSLDRGNTGELFF. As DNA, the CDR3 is TGTGCCAGCAGCTTGGACAGGGGGAACACCGGGGAGCTGTTTTTT.

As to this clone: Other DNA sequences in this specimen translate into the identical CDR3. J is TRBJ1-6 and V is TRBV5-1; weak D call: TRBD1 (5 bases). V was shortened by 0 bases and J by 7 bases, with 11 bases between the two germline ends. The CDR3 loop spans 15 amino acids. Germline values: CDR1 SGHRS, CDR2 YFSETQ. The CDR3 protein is CASSLAGGENSPLHF. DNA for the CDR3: TGCGCCAGCAGCTTGGCCGGGGGGGAAAATTCACCCCTCCACTTT.

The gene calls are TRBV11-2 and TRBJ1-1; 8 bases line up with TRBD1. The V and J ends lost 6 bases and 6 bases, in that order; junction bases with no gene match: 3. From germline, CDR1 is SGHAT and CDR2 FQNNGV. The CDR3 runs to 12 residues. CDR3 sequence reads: CASRPQGAEAFF. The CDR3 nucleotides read TGTGCCAGCAGGCCACAGGGGGCTGAAGCTTTCTTT.

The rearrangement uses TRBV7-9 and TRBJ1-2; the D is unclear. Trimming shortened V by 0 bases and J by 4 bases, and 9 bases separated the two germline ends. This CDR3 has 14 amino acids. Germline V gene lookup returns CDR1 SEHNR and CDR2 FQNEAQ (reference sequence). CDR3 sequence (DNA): TGTGCCAGCAGCTTAGCTGGCAGTCCCTATGGCTACACCTTC. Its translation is CASSLAGSPYGYTF.

This chain's CDR3 is CASSIAGRDQPQHF. CDR3 DNA: TGTGCCAGTAGTATTGCAGGGCGAGATCAGCCCCAGCATTTT. The chain has TRBV19 and TRBJ1-5; tentative D call: TRBD1 (5 bases). CDR3 length equals 14 residues. Trimming left V 3 bases short and J 5 bases short, with 11 bases between. CDR1 and CDR2 from the germline V gene are LNHDA and SQIVND (reference sequence).

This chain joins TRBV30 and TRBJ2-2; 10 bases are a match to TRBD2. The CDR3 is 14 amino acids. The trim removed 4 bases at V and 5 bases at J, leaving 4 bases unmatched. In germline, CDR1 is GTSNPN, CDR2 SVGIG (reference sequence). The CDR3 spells CAWTSGRRTGELFF. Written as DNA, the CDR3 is TGTGCCTGGACTAGCGGGAGAAGAACCGGGGAGCTGTTTTTT.

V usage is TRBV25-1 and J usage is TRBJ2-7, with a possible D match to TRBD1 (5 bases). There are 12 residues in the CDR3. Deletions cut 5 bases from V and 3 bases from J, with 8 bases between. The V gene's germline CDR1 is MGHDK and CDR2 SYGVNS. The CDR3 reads CASSTDSYEQYF. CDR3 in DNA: TGTGCCAGCAGTACCGACAGCTACGAGCAGTACTTC.

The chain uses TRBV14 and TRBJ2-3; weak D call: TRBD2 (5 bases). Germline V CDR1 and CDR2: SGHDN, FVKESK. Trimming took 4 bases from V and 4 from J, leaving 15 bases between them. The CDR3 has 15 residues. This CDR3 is CASSRRANGADTQYF. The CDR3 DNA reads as TGTGCCAGCAGCCGGAGAGCGAACGGGGCAGATACGCAGTATTTT.

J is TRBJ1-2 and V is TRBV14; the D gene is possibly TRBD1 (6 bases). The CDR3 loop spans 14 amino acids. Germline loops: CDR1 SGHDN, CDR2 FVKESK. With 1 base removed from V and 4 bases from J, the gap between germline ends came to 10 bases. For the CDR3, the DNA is TGTGCCAGCAGCCAAGTGGCGGACAGCTATGGCTACACCTTC. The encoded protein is CASSQVADSYGYTF.